This T cell receptor (beta chain) was recorded in a study of long-term antiretroviral therapy in people with HIV. Overall study results and limits: Clonal expansions arising prior to ART prevailed in the repertoire at every time point.

Comment on this clone: As yet, its antigen is unknown.

Samples were assayed with immunoSEQ v3.0 at survey level. The data were produced by immunoSEQ multiplex PCR, yet TCRdb's version contains in-frame clones alone and is incomplete. This sample carries 20,000 to 25,000 clones, 79% of them seen once, and the ten largest clones take over 9%. The CDR3 length is 13 residues. Germline V gene data show CDR1 as SNHLY and CDR2 as FYNNEI. The V and J ends lost 8 bases and 3 bases respectively, with 13 bases between them. The material was unsorted PBMCs, obtained 4.1 years after starting antiretroviral therapy. The origin of this receptor is a middle-aged woman with HIV. This rearrangement joins TRBV2 to TRBJ1-1; D gene ambiguous. CDR3 residues: CASFPDRDTEAFF. CDR3 bases: TGTGCCAGCTTCCCTGACCGGGACACTGAAGCTTTCTTT.